A selection of T cell receptor beta chains follows, all from one sample in a study of blood T cells in healthy people across ages. TCRdb reprocessed the 5' RACE reads via MiXCR and lists one record per CDR3 protein. The profile shows 550,000 to 700,000 distinct CDR3 sequences, approximately 27% of them singletons. Sequencing was carried out using blood. The receptors come from a woman between 65 and 79 years old in good health. CDR3s include the opening cysteine and the closing phenylalanine or tryptophan. The order of the fields is clone size, D gene, V gene, J gene, CDR3 protein, CDR3 DNA. A D gene is named only where the DNA matches it firmly. Clone size, where shown, is once, few, many, or a class for clones that have expanded.

size: .
D: .
V: TRBV7-8
J: TRBJ1-3
CDR3: CASSLALGKSYSGNTIYF
DNA: TGTGCCAGCAGCTTAGCGTTGGGGAAATCATACTCTGGAAACACCATATATTTT

size: .
D: TRBD2
V: TRBV6-5
J: TRBJ2-5
CDR3: CASSSSLAGGRATQYF
DNA: TGTGCCAGCAGTTCCTCATTAGCGGGGGGGCGGGCGACCCAGTACTTC

size: .
D: .
V: TRBV12-3/TRBV12-4
J: TRBJ1-3
CDR3: CASRPPTALSGNTIYF
DNA: TGTGCCAGCAGGCCCCCCACAGCGCTCTCTGGAAACACCATATATTTT

size: few
D: TRBD1
V: TRBV7-2
J: TRBJ1-5
CDR3: CASSLRGQGLGYSNQPQHF
DNA: TGTGCCAGCAGCTTACGGGGACAGGGGCTGGGGTATAGCAATCAGCCCCAGCATTTT

size: .
D: .
V: TRBV6-5
J: TRBJ2-5
CDR3: CASSYSIPGKETQYF
DNA: TGTGCCAGCAGTTACTCGATTCCAGGGAAAGAGACCCAGTACTTC

size: .
D: TRBD1
V: TRBV7-9
J: TRBJ1-3
CDR3: CASSLQGTNTIYF
DNA: TGTGCCAGCAGTCTACAGGGGACGAACACCATATATTTT

size: .
D: .
V: TRBV5-4
J: TRBJ2-1
CDR3: CASSLPERYNEQFF
DNA: TGTGCCAGCAGCTTGCCGGAAAGATACAATGAGCAGTTCTTC

size: .
D: .
V: TRBV18
J: TRBJ1-1
CDR3: CASSANGGTEAFF
DNA: TGTGCCAGCTCGGCGAATGGGGGCACTGAAGCTTTCTTT

size: .
D: .
V: TRBV6-2/TRBV6-3
J: TRBJ2-5
CDR3: CASTGPQETQYF
DNA: TGTGCCAGTACGGGACCCCAGGAGACCCAGTACTTC

size: .
D: .
V: TRBV6-2/TRBV6-3
J: TRBJ2-7
CDR3: CASSRLGRAYEQYF
DNA: TGTGCCAGCAGTCGCCTAGGACGTGCGTACGAGCAGTACTTC

size: few
D: .
V: TRBV4-1
J: TRBJ1-1
CDR3: CASSQTNTEAFF
DNA: TGCGCCAGCAGCCAAACGAACACTGAAGCTTTCTTT

size: .
D: TRBD2
V: TRBV20-1
J: TRBJ2-3
CDR3: CSVTSGVTDTQYF
DNA: TGCAGTGTGACTAGCGGGGTGACAGATACGCAGTATTTT

size: .
D: .
V: TRBV5-1
J: TRBJ2-2
CDR3: CASSLDTAGTGELFF
DNA: TGCGCCAGCAGCTTAGACACAGCTGGCACCGGGGAGCTGTTTTTT

size: few
D: .
V: TRBV29-1
J: TRBJ2-5
CDR3: CSYNRGYGTQYF
DNA: TGCAGTTACAACCGGGGGTATGGGACCCAGTACTTC

size: .
D: .
V: TRBV15
J: TRBJ1-5
CDR3: CATSRDPSTGWGNQPQHF
DNA: TGTGCCACCAGTAGAGATCCCTCGACAGGCTGGGGCAATCAGCCCCAGCATTTT

size: .
D: .
V: TRBV16
J: TRBJ1-2
CDR3: CATSRGPLWGYTF
DNA: TGTGCCACCTCGCGAGGTCCTCTTTGGGGCTACACCTTC

size: .
D: TRBD1
V: TRBV7-9
J: TRBJ1-1
CDR3: CASSSPGEGANTEAFF
DNA: TGTGCCAGCAGCTCCCCAGGGGAGGGGGCAAACACTGAAGCTTTCTTT

size: .
D: .
V: TRBV6-2/TRBV6-3
J: TRBJ2-1
CDR3: CASSYATVLNEQFF
DNA: TGTGCCAGCAGTTATGCGACAGTCCTAAATGAGCAGTTCTTC